This T cell receptor (beta chain) was recovered during a study of radiation and T cells in renal cell carcinoma. J was trimmed by 8 bases and V by 3 bases; bases with no gene match: 5. Germline CDR1 reads LNHNV; CDR2 reads YYDKDF (reference sequence). CDR3 size: 14 residues. The time point denotes: baseline pretreatment blood. The sample's treatment: 15 Gy SBRT to primary tumor, nephrectomy 4 weeks later. The patient's renal cell carcinoma had clear cell pathology. Using immunoSEQ multiplex PCR, the repertoire was profiled, and TCRdb retains in-frame clones only, with some absent. This sample has some 120,000 clones, with 82% found just once.

The source material was blood, sampled from a patient whose treatment included radiotherapy and nephrectomy. The TCR was taken from a woman aged 55-69 years with renal cell carcinoma. This chain uses TRBV15 with TRBJ1-4; 8 nucleotides align to TRBD1. This chain's CDR3 is CATSSSQGDEKLFF. The CDR3 DNA follows: TGTGCCACCAGCAGCTCACAGGGGGACGAAAAACTGTTTTTT.